The rows below give T cell receptor beta chains drawn from one sample of a study of CD8 T cells in ankylosing spondylitis. TCRdb reprocessed the 5' RACE reads with MiXCR, giving one entry per CDR3 protein. This sample yields about 700,000 distinct CDR3 sequences, of which roughly 20% are seen a single time; approximately 18% belongs to the top ten. The material sequenced was blood, either unsorted or a sorted T cell fraction (not recorded which). The receptors originated from a male donor with ankylosing spondylitis. Both conserved end residues are part of each CDR3. Each record gives: clone size, J gene, D gene, V gene, CDR3 length, CDR3 protein, CDR3 DNA. The D gene is left open where the match is weak. Expanded clones are given a class, and other clones once, few, many or no size at all.

clone_size: NA; j_call: TRBJ2-1; d_call: TRBD2; v_call: TRBV2; cdr3_length: 15; cdr3_aa: CASSEWASGTNEQFF; cdr3_nt: TGTGCCAGCAGTGAATGGGCTAGCGGAACTAATGAGCAGTTCTTC
clone_size: few; j_call: TRBJ1-2; d_call: NA; v_call: TRBV19; cdr3_length: 14; cdr3_aa: CGQYAPGLSYGYTF; cdr3_nt: TGTGGCCAGTACGCCCCGGGGCTGAGCTATGGCTACACCTTC
clone_size: NA; j_call: TRBJ1-4; d_call: NA; v_call: TRBV4-3; cdr3_length: 17; cdr3_aa: CASSQEARGVTNEKLFF; cdr3_nt: TGCGCCAGCAGCCAAGAAGCTAGGGGTGTCACTAATGAAAAACTGTTTTTT
clone_size: few; j_call: TRBJ2-7; d_call: TRBD1; v_call: TRBV30; cdr3_length: 14; cdr3_aa: CAWSGGHRGYEQYF; cdr3_nt: TGTGCCTGGAGTGGAGGCCACAGGGGTTACGAGCAGTACTTC
clone_size: NA; j_call: TRBJ1-2; d_call: TRBD1; v_call: TRBV12-3/TRBV12-4; cdr3_length: 13; cdr3_aa: CAIGSGGGYGYTF; cdr3_nt: TGTGCCATCGGCTCAGGGGGGGGGTATGGCTACACCTTC
clone_size: few; j_call: TRBJ2-7; d_call: TRBD1; v_call: TRBV29-1; cdr3_length: 13; cdr3_aa: CSVVGTGGSEQYF; cdr3_nt: TGCAGCGTTGTCGGGACAGGGGGCTCCGAGCAGTACTTC
clone_size: once; j_call: TRBJ1-2; d_call: NA; v_call: TRBV12-3/TRBV12-4; cdr3_length: 12; cdr3_aa: CASSLAREGYTF; cdr3_nt: TGTGCCAGCAGTTTAGCCAGGGAGGGCTACACCTTC
clone_size: NA; j_call: TRBJ1-1; d_call: NA; v_call: TRBV10-3; cdr3_length: 13; cdr3_aa: CAIRTEKNTEAFF; cdr3_nt: TGTGCCATCAGGACAGAGAAGAACACTGAAGCTTTCTTT
clone_size: NA; j_call: TRBJ2-7; d_call: NA; v_call: TRBV27; cdr3_length: 12; cdr3_aa: CASRKEGYEQYF; cdr3_nt: TGTGCCAGCAGGAAGGAGGGGTACGAGCAGTACTTC
clone_size: few; j_call: TRBJ2-1; d_call: TRBD2; v_call: TRBV5-1; cdr3_length: 17; cdr3_aa: CASSLPTSGGVYNEQFF; cdr3_nt: TGCGCCAGCAGCTTACCGACTAGCGGGGGGGTCTACAATGAGCAGTTCTTC
clone_size: NA; j_call: TRBJ1-5; d_call: NA; v_call: TRBV6-1; cdr3_length: 14; cdr3_aa: CAARATFEYQPQHF; cdr3_nt: TGTGCCGCCCGGGCAACGTTTGAGTACCAGCCCCAGCATTTT
clone_size: many; j_call: TRBJ1-3; d_call: NA; v_call: TRBV12-3/TRBV12-4; cdr3_length: 13; cdr3_aa: CASSVASGNTIYF; cdr3_nt: TGTGCCAGCAGTGTTGCCTCTGGAAACACCATATATTTT
clone_size: NA; j_call: TRBJ2-2; d_call: NA; v_call: TRBV7-3; cdr3_length: 15; cdr3_aa: CASSRLRGAGGELFF; cdr3_nt: TGTGCCAGCAGCCGCTTAAGGGGAGCGGGCGGGGAGCTGTTTTTT
clone_size: NA; j_call: TRBJ2-3; d_call: TRBD2; v_call: TRBV18; cdr3_length: 16; cdr3_aa: CASSPRAGGPADTQYF; cdr3_nt: TGTGCCAGCTCACCACGGGCGGGGGGGCCAGCAGATACGCAGTATTTT
clone_size: many; j_call: TRBJ2-1; d_call: NA; v_call: TRBV12-3/TRBV12-4; cdr3_length: 14; cdr3_aa: CASSLGGRYNEQFF; cdr3_nt: TGTGCCAGCAGTTTAGGAGGGAGATACAATGAGCAGTTCTTC
clone_size: few; j_call: TRBJ1-2; d_call: NA; v_call: TRBV20-1; cdr3_length: 17; cdr3_aa: CSARVLPGVPRGYGYTF; cdr3_nt: TGCAGTGCTAGAGTTCTCCCAGGAGTACCTAGGGGCTATGGCTACACCTTC
clone_size: NA; j_call: TRBJ1-3; d_call: NA; v_call: TRBV3-1; cdr3_length: 14; cdr3_aa: CASSPSASGNTIYF; cdr3_nt: TGTGCCAGCAGCCCAAGCGCCTCTGGAAACACCATATATTTT
clone_size: NA; j_call: TRBJ2-4; d_call: NA; v_call: TRBV24-1; cdr3_length: 20; cdr3_aa: CATSGGGQVDPQLAKNIQYF; cdr3_nt: TGTGCCACCAGTGGCGGAGGGCAAGTAGATCCCCAATTAGCCAAAAACATTCAGTACTTC
clone_size: few; j_call: TRBJ2-2; d_call: NA; v_call: TRBV5-6; cdr3_length: 15; cdr3_aa: CASSLRRGLTGELFF; cdr3_nt: TGTGCCAGCAGCTTGAGGAGGGGGTTAACCGGGGAGCTGTTTTTT
clone_size: NA; j_call: TRBJ2-3; d_call: TRBD2; v_call: TRBV5-1; cdr3_length: 16; cdr3_aa: CASSWLLAGEADTQYF; cdr3_nt: TGCGCCAGCAGCTGGTTGTTAGCGGGGGAGGCAGATACGCAGTATTTT
clone_size: NA; j_call: TRBJ2-5; d_call: NA; v_call: TRBV2; cdr3_length: 13; cdr3_aa: CASHGTPQETQYF; cdr3_nt: TGTGCCAGCCACGGGACGCCGCAAGAGACCCAGTACTTC
clone_size: few; j_call: TRBJ2-7; d_call: TRBD1; v_call: TRBV4-3; cdr3_length: 15; cdr3_aa: CASSQGPQGAYEQYF; cdr3_nt: TGCGCCAGCAGCCAAGGTCCACAGGGGGCCTACGAGCAGTACTTC
clone_size: few; j_call: TRBJ2-2; d_call: NA; v_call: TRBV4-1; cdr3_length: 15; cdr3_aa: CASSHFETSGGELFF; cdr3_nt: TGCGCCAGCAGCCATTTCGAAACGTCTGGCGGGGAGCTGTTTTTT
clone_size: few; j_call: TRBJ1-2; d_call: NA; v_call: TRBV19; cdr3_length: 15; cdr3_aa: CASSTATGNFYGYTF; cdr3_nt: TGTGCCAGTAGTACCGCAACAGGGAACTTCTATGGCTACACCTTC
clone_size: many; j_call: TRBJ2-1; d_call: NA; v_call: TRBV7-9; cdr3_length: 11; cdr3_aa: CASSLVDEQFF; cdr3_nt: TGTGCCAGCAGCTTGGTAGATGAGCAGTTCTTC
clone_size: NA; j_call: TRBJ2-7; d_call: NA; v_call: TRBV7-6; cdr3_length: 15; cdr3_aa: CASSPGIGRTYEQYF; cdr3_nt: TGTGCCAGCAGCCCCGGGATCGGACGGACCTACGAGCAGTACTTC
clone_size: NA; j_call: TRBJ1-2; d_call: TRBD1; v_call: TRBV5-1; cdr3_length: 17; cdr3_aa: CASSLVSTGQGSYGYTF; cdr3_nt: TGCGCCAGCAGCTTGGTCTCTACGGGACAGGGGAGCTATGGCTACACCTTC
clone_size: few; j_call: TRBJ2-1; d_call: TRBD2; v_call: TRBV7-8; cdr3_length: 14; cdr3_aa: CASSLGGGGGEQFF; cdr3_nt: TGTGCCAGCAGCTTAGGCGGGGGGGGTGGTGAGCAGTTCTTC
clone_size: few; j_call: TRBJ2-3; d_call: NA; v_call: TRBV20-1; cdr3_length: 16; cdr3_aa: CSARGDSHFSTDTQYF; cdr3_nt: TGCAGTGCTAGAGGGGACTCCCACTTTAGCACAGATACGCAGTATTTT
clone_size: NA; j_call: TRBJ1-1; d_call: TRBD1; v_call: TRBV27; cdr3_length: 15; cdr3_aa: CASSYWRGPVTEAFF; cdr3_nt: TGTGCCAGCAGTTACTGGAGGGGGCCTGTAACTGAAGCTTTCTTT